Presented here are 6 T cell receptor beta chains from one specimen sequenced in a study of T cells after posttransplantation cyclophosphamide (dated by TCRdb to about 2016). Libraries were constructed by the immunoSEQ multiplex PCR assay. TCRdb took this table from immuneACCESS and kept in-frame rearrangements with V and J called. Such tables lack part of the clones; where checked against another copy, unresolved V genes explain under half of the gap, and the rest is unexplained. For this sample there are approximately 50,000 clones; 94% appear just once. The top ten clonotypes cover 2.9% of the sample. Sequencing was done on a sample of PBMCs. The receptors shown here come from a woman aged 30 to 39 in good health and a related stem cell transplant donor.

The J gene is TRBJ2-3, the V gene TRBV7-2; D perhaps matches TRBD2 (6 bases). The CDR3 has 15 amino acids. V was pared by 1 base and J by 4 bases, with 12 bases between. CDR1 and CDR2 (germline): SGHTA, FQGNSA. For the CDR3, the DNA is TGTGCCAGCAGCTTAGGTGGAGGGATGTCAGATACGCAGTATTTT. Translation: CASSLGGGMSDTQYF.

The CDR3 loop reads CASSYSWRGRETQYF. The CDR3 nucleotides are TGTGCCAGCAGTTACTCGTGGAGGGGAAGAGAGACCCAGTACTTC. The chain combines TRBV6-5 with TRBJ2-5; D is perhaps TRBD2 (6 bases). There are 15 residues in the CDR3. Per germline, CDR1 MNHEY and CDR2 SVGAGI. V lost 0 bases to trimming and J lost 4 bases, with 12 bases between them.

V and J are TRBV12-5 and TRBJ2-2, with D unclear. This CDR3 contains 12 residues. The V end lost 6 bases, the J end lost 4 bases, and 6 bases lay between the germline ends. Looked up from germline, CDR1 is LGHNT and CDR2 is FRNRAP. The CDR3 here is CASGAFTGELFF. CDR3 sequence (DNA): TGTGCTAGTGGAGCTTTCACCGGGGAGCTGTTTTTT.

Only one count was recorded for this clone. The chain has TRBV29-1 and TRBJ2-2; a weak D match, TRBD1 (7 bases). Germline V CDR1 and CDR2: SQVTM, ANQGSEA. The V end was cut by 7 bases, the J end by 2 bases, with 14 bases between. There are 14 residues in the CDR3. The CDR3 DNA sequence: TGCAGCGGACTAGGGACAGTCAACACCGGGGAGCTGTTTTTT. The encoded protein is CSGLGTVNTGELFF.

The gene calls are TRBV6-6 and TRBJ2-1; maybe TRBD1 (6 bases). Germline V gives CDR1 MNHNY, CDR2 SVGAGI (reference sequence). This CDR3 is built from 15 residues. The germline V and J ends were trimmed by 8 bases and 4 bases, with 18 bases remaining between them. Written as DNA, the CDR3 is TGTGCCAGCCAATCCGACAGGCTCTATTACAATGAGCAGTTCTTC. Its translation is CASQSDRLYYNEQFF.

The chain employs TRBV28 and TRBJ1-2; TRBD1 might be the D (5 bases). With 6 bases removed from V and 8 bases from J, the gap between germline ends came to 10 bases. From germline, CDR1 is MDHEN and CDR2 SYDVKM. The CDR3 sequence is 11 residues long. Here the CDR3 reads CASSRRAGYTF. The CDR3 DNA follows: TGTGCCAGCAGCCGCAGGGCCGGCTACACCTTC.